This T cell receptor beta chain was sequenced in a study of blood T cell repertoires in COVID-19. Study-level information: There were acute and convalescent COVID-19 samples, and they came from the United States, Italy and Spain.

The CDR3 is 15 residues long. Trimming pared 5 bases from V and 0 bases from J, leaving 14 bases between. Looked up from germline, CDR1 is LNHNV and CDR2 is YYDKDF (reference sequence). Original processing methods: Scientists estimated how many nucleated cells there were by amplifying reference gene primers. Data came from immunoSEQ multiplex PCR; TCRdb stores just in-frame clones and leaves some out. The V and J calls and the clone size are those of that table, but D and trimming were determined from the DNA. In the table there are around 300,000 clones, 75% to 90% of which are singletons. Participants came from 20 to 25 US areas, aged about 18 to 100 years. Membership in each cohort depended on participant-reported clinical history.

This TCR derives from a woman aged 40 to 50 who had recovered from COVID-19. This chain links TRBV15 with TRBJ2-7; a possible D gene is TRBD1 (5 bases). The sample taken for sequencing was PBMCs or T cells enriched from blood (not recorded which). In DNA form, the CDR3 reads TGTGCCACCAGCCCAAGACAGTTCAGCTCCTACGAGCAGTACTTC. Amino acid sequence: CATSPRQFSSYEQYF.